This TCR beta chain came from a study of blood T cell repertoires in COVID-19. Study in general: Collection of acute and convalescent COVID-19 samples took place in the United States, Italy and Spain. PBMCs, B-cell-depleted T cells, or T cells provided the cDNA or gDNA that made up the material.

As handled by the study authors: Scientists estimated how many nucleated cells there were by amplifying reference gene primers. Method: immunoSEQ multiplex PCR; TCRdb's copy keeps in-frame clones and lacks some. From that table come the V and J calls and clone size; the DNA was used to work out D and trimming. The sample lists 180,000 or so clones; more than 80% were seen once. Sequenced input: peripheral blood. The TCR was taken from a woman aged 55-75 years with acute or convalescent COVID-19.

CDR3 protein: CATSSVSAEITDTQYF. In DNA, the CDR3 is TGTGCCACCAGCAGCGTCTCAGCGGAAATCACAGATACGCAGTATTTT. This sequence joins TRBV15 and TRBJ2-3, with D perhaps TRBD2 (5 bases). V was shortened by 3 bases and J by 2 bases, with 15 bases between the two germline ends. The CDR3 length is 16 residues. Germline-derived CDR1 and CDR2 are LNHNV and YYDKDF (reference sequence).